A selection of T cell receptor beta chains follows, all from one sample in a study of human T cells and chemical hapten exposure. TCRdb reprocessed the RACE reads via MiXCR and lists one record per CDR3 protein. The data show under 450,000 distinct CDR3 sequences, around 6% seen once. The sample was whole blood, taken in connection with sensitization to the hapten diphenylcyclopropenone (DPC). The source is a woman aged 18 to 35 with alopecia areata. Some clones in this sample may be carry-over from other donors' samples. Each CDR3 is given with its conserved first and last residue. A D gene is named only where the DNA matches it firmly. Clone size, where shown, is once, few, many, or a class for clones that have expanded.

clone_size: .
j_call: TRBJ2-7
d_call: .
v_call: TRBV5-5
cdr3_nt: TGTGCCAGCAGCTTAGAAGGAATAAGCTCCTACGAGCAGTACTTC
cdr3_aa: CASSLEGISSYEQYF

clone_size: .
j_call: TRBJ1-1
d_call: .
v_call: TRBV19
cdr3_nt: TGTGCCAGTAGTATCGGAGGGTTGAACACTGAAGCTTTCTTT
cdr3_aa: CASSIGGLNTEAFF

clone_size: many
j_call: TRBJ1-5
d_call: TRBD1
v_call: TRBV5-4
cdr3_nt: TGTGCCAGCAGCCACGACAGGGGCTCCAATCAGCCCCAGCATTTT
cdr3_aa: CASSHDRGSNQPQHF

clone_size: few
j_call: TRBJ2-1
d_call: .
v_call: TRBV12-3/TRBV12-4
cdr3_nt: TGTGCCAGCAGTCCCGCGAACTCCTACAATGAGCAGTTCTTC
cdr3_aa: CASSPANSYNEQFF

clone_size: few
j_call: TRBJ2-7
d_call: .
v_call: TRBV28
cdr3_nt: TGTGCCAGCAGTTTACATGGGGGGAGCCGATACGAGCAGTACTTC
cdr3_aa: CASSLHGGSRYEQYF

clone_size: .
j_call: TRBJ2-1
d_call: TRBD1
v_call: TRBV28
cdr3_nt: TGTGCCAGCAGTTTATCGGGACAGGGGGGGGATGAGCAGTTCTTC
cdr3_aa: CASSLSGQGGDEQFF

clone_size: many
j_call: TRBJ2-7
d_call: .
v_call: TRBV9
cdr3_nt: TGTGCCAGCAGCCTTCGTCCCGAGGGCGAGCAGTACTTC
cdr3_aa: CASSLRPEGEQYF

clone_size: many
j_call: TRBJ2-5
d_call: .
v_call: TRBV28
cdr3_nt: TGTGCCAGCAGACCTCCCGGTCGAGAGACCCAGTACTTC
cdr3_aa: CASRPPGRETQYF

clone_size: few
j_call: TRBJ2-1
d_call: TRBD2
v_call: TRBV10-3
cdr3_nt: TGTGCCATCAGATATCGGGGGGATGGTGGGAATGAGCAGTTCTTC
cdr3_aa: CAIRYRGDGGNEQFF

clone_size: many
j_call: TRBJ2-6
d_call: .
v_call: TRBV5-4
cdr3_nt: TGTGCCAGCAGCTTACGGGACGGGGCCAACGTCCTGACTTTC
cdr3_aa: CASSLRDGANVLTF

clone_size: many
j_call: TRBJ1-1
d_call: .
v_call: TRBV12-3/TRBV12-4
cdr3_nt: TGTGCCAGCAGTGGAGGGGGGAGCCGCCTTGAAGCTTTCTTT
cdr3_aa: CASSGGGSRLEAFF

clone_size: many
j_call: TRBJ2-7
d_call: .
v_call: TRBV3-1
cdr3_nt: TGTGCCAGCAGCCTACAGGGAAACGAGCAGTACTTC
cdr3_aa: CASSLQGNEQYF

clone_size: .
j_call: TRBJ2-3
d_call: .
v_call: TRBV6-2/TRBV6-3
cdr3_nt: TGTGCCAGCAGTTACCCGTCTCTGTTAGCCCACACAGATACGCAGTATTTT
cdr3_aa: CASSYPSLLAHTDTQYF

clone_size: .
j_call: TRBJ2-6
d_call: TRBD1
v_call: TRBV6-5
cdr3_nt: TGTGCCAGCAGTTACGAGCGCAGGGGGTGGTCTGGGGCCAACGTCCTGACTTTC
cdr3_aa: CASSYERRGWSGANVLTF

clone_size: few
j_call: TRBJ2-1
d_call: .
v_call: TRBV3-1
cdr3_nt: TGTGCCAGCAGCCAAGATCGGAGGGCCTCTGAGCAGTTCTTC
cdr3_aa: CASSQDRRASEQFF

clone_size: many
j_call: TRBJ1-3
d_call: .
v_call: TRBV4-3
cdr3_nt: TGCGCCAGCAGCCAAGGGACAGCCTCTGGAAACACCATATATTTT
cdr3_aa: CASSQGTASGNTIYF

clone_size: many
j_call: TRBJ1-1
d_call: TRBD1
v_call: TRBV4-2
cdr3_nt: TGTGCCAGCAGCCAAGAATGGCAGGGGGACACTGAAGCTTTCTTT
cdr3_aa: CASSQEWQGDTEAFF

clone_size: .
j_call: TRBJ1-1
d_call: TRBD1
v_call: TRBV6-5
cdr3_nt: TGTGCCAGCGATAGATCCCACAGGGGCGGCACTGAAGCTTTCTTT
cdr3_aa: CASDRSHRGGTEAFF

clone_size: few
j_call: TRBJ2-1
d_call: .
v_call: TRBV29-1
cdr3_nt: TGCAGCGTTGAAAGGGTAGCAGGGAGCTCCTACAATGAGCAGTTCTTC
cdr3_aa: CSVERVAGSSYNEQFF

clone_size: few
j_call: TRBJ1-3
d_call: TRBD1
v_call: TRBV6-2/TRBV6-3
cdr3_nt: TGTGCCAGCAGTTACGGGTTTCTCGGGACAGCTGGAAACACCATATATTTT
cdr3_aa: CASSYGFLGTAGNTIYF

clone_size: many
j_call: TRBJ1-1
d_call: .
v_call: TRBV14
cdr3_nt: TGTGCCAGCAGACGCGGGGGGTCCACTGAAGCTTTCTTT
cdr3_aa: CASRRGGSTEAFF

clone_size: few
j_call: TRBJ1-5
d_call: TRBD1
v_call: TRBV18
cdr3_nt: TGTGCCAGCTCATATTCGACAGGGGGGCGTCAGCCCCAGCATTTT
cdr3_aa: CASSYSTGGRQPQHF

clone_size: few
j_call: TRBJ1-5
d_call: TRBD1
v_call: TRBV7-3
cdr3_nt: TGTGCCAGCAGCTTAACTGGGACAGCAAATAGCAATCAGCCCCAGCATTTT
cdr3_aa: CASSLTGTANSNQPQHF

clone_size: many
j_call: TRBJ1-2
d_call: .
v_call: TRBV7-9
cdr3_nt: TGTGCCAGCAGCTTATCTGGGGGCGAGGGCTACACCTTC
cdr3_aa: CASSLSGGEGYTF

clone_size: few
j_call: TRBJ2-3
d_call: .
v_call: TRBV25-1
cdr3_nt: TGTGCCAGCAGTGATCTTGCTCGGGACCCATCTGGGGGAGATACGCAGTATTTT
cdr3_aa: CASSDLARDPSGGDTQYF

clone_size: .
j_call: TRBJ2-7
d_call: .
v_call: TRBV4-3
cdr3_nt: TGCGCCAGCAGCCAAAACACTGGGTACAGCCTATCCTACGAGCAGTACTTC
cdr3_aa: CASSQNTGYSLSYEQYF

clone_size: many
j_call: TRBJ1-1
d_call: .
v_call: TRBV5-1
cdr3_nt: TGTGCCAGCAGCTTGCTGGACACTGAAGCTTTCTTT
cdr3_aa: CASSLLDTEAFF

clone_size: .
j_call: TRBJ1-5
d_call: .
v_call: TRBV12-3/TRBV12-4
cdr3_nt: TGTGCCAGCAGTGTCCGGGGGGCTCAGCCCCAGCATTTT
cdr3_aa: CASSVRGAQPQHF

clone_size: many
j_call: TRBJ2-5
d_call: TRBD1
v_call: TRBV5-1
cdr3_nt: TGCGCCAGCAGGAACACAGACAGGGCCCTCCAAGAGACCCAGTACTTC
cdr3_aa: CASRNTDRALQETQYF

clone_size: many
j_call: TRBJ1-1
d_call: TRBD1
v_call: TRBV7-9
cdr3_nt: TGTGCCAGCAGCCGGACAGGGGAGAACACTGAAGCTTTCTTT
cdr3_aa: CASSRTGENTEAFF

clone_size: many
j_call: TRBJ1-5
d_call: .
v_call: TRBV2
cdr3_nt: TGTGCCAGCGGTTTCTTTGGTGGTCAGCCCCAGCATTTT
cdr3_aa: CASGFFGGQPQHF

clone_size: many
j_call: TRBJ1-1
d_call: .
v_call: TRBV18
cdr3_nt: TGTGCCAGCTCACCAGGCCCCCTCGGCACTGAAGCTTTCTTT
cdr3_aa: CASSPGPLGTEAFF